The T cell receptor beta chain described here comes from a study of T cells in Graves' hyperthyroidism and ophthalmopathy. The CDR3 loop spans 15 amino acids. From germline, CDR1 is LNHNV and CDR2 YYDKDF (reference sequence). It was RNA transcripts that yielded the amplified TCR beta CDR3 regions. The HTBI primer set drove a first-round RT-PCR of the TCR CDR3. Via MiXCR, TCRdb re-called the multiplex PCR reads, giving one row per CDR3 protein. This sample has about 360,000 distinct CDR3 sequences, with roughly an eighth found just once. Notes on the study in general: Stable hyperthyroidism and ophthalmopathy were separated using 13 V-J signatures.

For this clonotype: Its antigen is not identified. An end of the junction differs from the germline gene, which may be a read error.

Input material: blood. The chain is built from TRBV15 and TRBJ2-3, with 7 nucleotides matching TRBD1. This TCR came from a woman younger than 35 with Graves' hyperthyroidism. As DNA, the CDR3 is TGTGCCACCAGCAGGACAGGGTCGAACACAGATACGCGGTATTTT. Translating it yields CATSRTGSNTDTRYF.